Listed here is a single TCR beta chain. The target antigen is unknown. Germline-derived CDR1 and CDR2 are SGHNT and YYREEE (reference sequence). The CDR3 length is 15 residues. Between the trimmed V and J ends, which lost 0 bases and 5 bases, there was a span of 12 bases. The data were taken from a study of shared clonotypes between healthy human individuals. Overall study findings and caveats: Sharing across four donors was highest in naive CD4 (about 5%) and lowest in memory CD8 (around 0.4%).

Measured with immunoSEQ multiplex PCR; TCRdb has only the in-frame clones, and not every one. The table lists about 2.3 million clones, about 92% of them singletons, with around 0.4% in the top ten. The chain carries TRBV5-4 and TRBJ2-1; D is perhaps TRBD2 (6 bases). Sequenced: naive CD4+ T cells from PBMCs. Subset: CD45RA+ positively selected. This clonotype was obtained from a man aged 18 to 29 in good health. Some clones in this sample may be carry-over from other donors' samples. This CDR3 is CASSLETRKNNEQFF. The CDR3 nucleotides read TGTGCCAGCAGCTTGGAGACTAGGAAGAACAATGAGCAGTTCTTC.